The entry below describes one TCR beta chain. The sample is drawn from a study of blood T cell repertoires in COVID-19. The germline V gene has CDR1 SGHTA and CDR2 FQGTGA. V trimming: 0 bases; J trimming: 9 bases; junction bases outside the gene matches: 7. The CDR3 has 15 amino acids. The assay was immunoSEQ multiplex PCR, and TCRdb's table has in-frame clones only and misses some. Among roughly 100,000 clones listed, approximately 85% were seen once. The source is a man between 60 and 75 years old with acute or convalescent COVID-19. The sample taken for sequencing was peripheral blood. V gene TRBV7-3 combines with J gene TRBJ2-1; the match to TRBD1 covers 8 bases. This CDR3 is CASSLTLDGTGEQFF. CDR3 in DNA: TGTGCCAGCAGCTTAACGCTTGACGGGACAGGTGAGCAGTTCTTC.